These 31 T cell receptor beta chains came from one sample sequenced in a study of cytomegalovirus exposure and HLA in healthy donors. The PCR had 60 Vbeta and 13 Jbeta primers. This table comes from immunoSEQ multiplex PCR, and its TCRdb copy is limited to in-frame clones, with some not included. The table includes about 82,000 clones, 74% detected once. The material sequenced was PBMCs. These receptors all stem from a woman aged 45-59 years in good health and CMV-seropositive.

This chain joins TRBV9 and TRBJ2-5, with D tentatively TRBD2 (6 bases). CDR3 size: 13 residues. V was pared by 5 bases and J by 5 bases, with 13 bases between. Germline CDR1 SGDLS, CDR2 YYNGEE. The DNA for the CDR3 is TGTGCCAGCAGTCCAAGACGGGAGGAGACCCAGTACTTC. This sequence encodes CASSPRREETQYF. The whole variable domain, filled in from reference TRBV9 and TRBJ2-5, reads DSGVTQTPKHLITATGQRVTLRCSPRSGDLSVYWYQQSLDQGLQFLIQYYNGEERAKGNILERFSAQQFPDLHSELNLSSLELGDSALYFCASSPRREETQYFGPGTRLLVL.

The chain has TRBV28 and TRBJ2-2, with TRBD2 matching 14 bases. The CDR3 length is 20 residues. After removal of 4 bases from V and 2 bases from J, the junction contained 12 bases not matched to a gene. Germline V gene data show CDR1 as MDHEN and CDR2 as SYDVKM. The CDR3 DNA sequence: TGTGCCAGCAGTTCCTTTTTCCGACTAGCGGGAGGGTTAAACACCGGGGAGCTGTTTTTT. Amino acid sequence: CASSSFFRLAGGLNTGELFF.

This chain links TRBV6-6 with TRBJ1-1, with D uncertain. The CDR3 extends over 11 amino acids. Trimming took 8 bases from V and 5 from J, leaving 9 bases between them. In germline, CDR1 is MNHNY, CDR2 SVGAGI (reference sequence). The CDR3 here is CASAAGTEAFF. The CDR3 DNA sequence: TGTGCCAGCGCGGCGGGGACTGAAGCTTTCTTT.

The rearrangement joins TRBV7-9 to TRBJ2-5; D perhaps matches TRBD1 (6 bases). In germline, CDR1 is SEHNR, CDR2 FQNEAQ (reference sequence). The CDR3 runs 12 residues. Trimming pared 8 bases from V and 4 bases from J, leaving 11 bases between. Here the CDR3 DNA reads TGTGCCAGCGGCAGGGGATCAGAGACCCAGTACTTC. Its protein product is CASGRGSETQYF.

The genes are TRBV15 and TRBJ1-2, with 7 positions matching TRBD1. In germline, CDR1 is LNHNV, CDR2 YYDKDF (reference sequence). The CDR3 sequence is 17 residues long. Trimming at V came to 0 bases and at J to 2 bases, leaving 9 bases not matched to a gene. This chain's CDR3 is CATSRDYPGQWNYGYTF. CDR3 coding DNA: TGTGCCACCAGCAGAGACTACCCGGGACAGTGGAACTATGGCTACACCTTC.

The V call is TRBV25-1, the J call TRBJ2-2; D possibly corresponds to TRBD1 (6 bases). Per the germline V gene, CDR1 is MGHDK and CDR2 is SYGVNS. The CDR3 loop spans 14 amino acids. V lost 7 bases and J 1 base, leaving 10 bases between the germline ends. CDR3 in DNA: TGTGCCAGCAAGGGGGTCGGGAACACCGGGGAGCTGTTTTTT. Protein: CASKGVGNTGELFF.

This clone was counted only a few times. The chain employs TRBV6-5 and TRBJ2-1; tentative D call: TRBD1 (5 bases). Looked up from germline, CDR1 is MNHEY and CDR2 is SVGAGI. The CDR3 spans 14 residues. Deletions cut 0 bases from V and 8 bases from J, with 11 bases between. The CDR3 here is CASSYSSRDDEQFF. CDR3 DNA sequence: TGTGCCAGCAGTTACTCCAGCAGGGATGATGAGCAGTTCTTC.

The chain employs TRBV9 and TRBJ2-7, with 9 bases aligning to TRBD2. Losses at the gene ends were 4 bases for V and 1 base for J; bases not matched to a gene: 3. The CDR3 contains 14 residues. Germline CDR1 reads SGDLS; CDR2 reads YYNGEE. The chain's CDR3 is CASSPLAGSYEQYF. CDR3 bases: TGTGCCAGCAGCCCTCTAGCGGGGTCCTACGAGCAGTACTTC.

Here the CDR3 reads CASLDRTRGYGYTF. The DNA for the CDR3 is TGTGCCAGTTTAGACAGGACGCGAGGGTACGGCTACACCTTC. The chain employs TRBV28 and TRBJ1-2; D may be TRBD1 (6 bases). This CDR3 has 14 residues. Trimming cost V 9 bases and J 8 bases, with 22 bases left between them. Per germline, CDR1 MDHEN and CDR2 SYDVKM.

The CDR3 spells CASSLAGGSGGYTF. In DNA, the CDR3 is TGTGCCAGCAGCTTGGCGGGGGGGTCCGGTGGCTACACCTTC. The gene calls are TRBV5-4 and TRBJ1-2; TRBD1 is a possible D gene (5 bases). The length of the CDR3 is 14 residues. V was clipped by 0 bases and J by 7 bases, with 13 bases between them. Germline lookup yields CDR1 SGHNT and CDR2 YYREEE (reference sequence).

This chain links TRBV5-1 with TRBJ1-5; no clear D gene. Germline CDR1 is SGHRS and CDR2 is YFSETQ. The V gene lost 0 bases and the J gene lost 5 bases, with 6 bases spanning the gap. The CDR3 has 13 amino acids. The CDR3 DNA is TGCGCCAGCAGCTTGGAGCAAGATCAGCCCCAGCATTTT. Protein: CASSLEQDQPQHF.

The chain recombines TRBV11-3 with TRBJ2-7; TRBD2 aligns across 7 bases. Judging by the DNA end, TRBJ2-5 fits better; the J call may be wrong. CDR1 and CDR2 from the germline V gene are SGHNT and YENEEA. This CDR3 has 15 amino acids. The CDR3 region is CASSHRGSGVKTQYF. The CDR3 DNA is TGTGCCAGCAGCCATCGCGGGAGTGGAGTGAAGACCCAGTACTTC.

DNA for the CDR3: TGTGCCTGGACCAAGGGGGCCGTTAATCAGCCCCAGCATTTT. As protein: CAWTKGAVNQPQHF. The chain employs TRBV30 and TRBJ1-5, with 7 bases that match TRBD1. The CDR3 is made up of 14 amino acids. V gave up 4 bases and J gave up 4 bases; unmatched junction bases: 7. Per germline, CDR1 GTSNPN and CDR2 SVGIG (reference sequence).

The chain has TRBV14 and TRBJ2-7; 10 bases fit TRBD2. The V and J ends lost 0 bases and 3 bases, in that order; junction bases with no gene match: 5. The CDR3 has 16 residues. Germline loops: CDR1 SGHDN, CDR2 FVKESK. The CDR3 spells CASSQDPASGSYEQYF. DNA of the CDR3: TGTGCCAGCAGCCAAGATCCGGCTAGCGGGAGCTACGAGCAGTACTTC.

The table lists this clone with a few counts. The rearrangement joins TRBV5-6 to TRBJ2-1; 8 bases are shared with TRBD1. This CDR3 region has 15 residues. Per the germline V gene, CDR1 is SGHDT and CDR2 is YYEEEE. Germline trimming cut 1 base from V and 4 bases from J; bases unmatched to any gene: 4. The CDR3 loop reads CASSLYRGEYNEQFF. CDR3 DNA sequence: TGTGCCAGCAGCTTGTACAGGGGGGAGTACAATGAGCAGTTCTTC.

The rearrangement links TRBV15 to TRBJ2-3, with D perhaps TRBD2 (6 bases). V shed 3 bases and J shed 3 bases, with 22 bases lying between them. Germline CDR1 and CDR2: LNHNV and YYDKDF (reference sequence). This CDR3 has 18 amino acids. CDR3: CATSSIGGMMVRTDTQYF. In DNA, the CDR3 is TGTGCCACCAGCAGTATCGGGGGAATGATGGTGCGAACAGATACGCAGTATTTT.

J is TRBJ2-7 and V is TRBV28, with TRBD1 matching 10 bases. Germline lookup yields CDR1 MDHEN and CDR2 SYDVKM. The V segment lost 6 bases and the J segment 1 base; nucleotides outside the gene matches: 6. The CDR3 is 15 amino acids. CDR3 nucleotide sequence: TGTGCCAGCAGATCGACAGGGGGCACGTCCTACGAGCAGTACTTC. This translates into CASRSTGGTSYEQYF.

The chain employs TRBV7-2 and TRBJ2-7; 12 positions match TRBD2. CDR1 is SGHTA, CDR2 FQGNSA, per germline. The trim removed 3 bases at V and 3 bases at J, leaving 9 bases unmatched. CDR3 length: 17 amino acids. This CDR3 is CASSLTSGSRGGYEQYF. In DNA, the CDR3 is TGTGCCAGCAGCTTGACTAGCGGGAGTCGAGGGGGCTACGAGCAGTACTTC.

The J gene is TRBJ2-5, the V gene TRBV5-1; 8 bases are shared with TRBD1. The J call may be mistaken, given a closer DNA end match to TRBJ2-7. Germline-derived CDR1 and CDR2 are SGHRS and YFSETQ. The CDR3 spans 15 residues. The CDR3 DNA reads TGCGCCAGCAGCTCCCCCGGGACAGGAAGCTACGAGCAGTACTTC. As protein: CASSSPGTGSYEQYF.

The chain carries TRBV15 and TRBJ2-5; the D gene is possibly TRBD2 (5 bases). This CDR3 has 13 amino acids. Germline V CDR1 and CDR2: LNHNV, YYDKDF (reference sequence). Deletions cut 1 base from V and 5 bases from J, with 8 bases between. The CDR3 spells CATSRVRGETQYF. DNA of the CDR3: TGTGCCACCAGCAGAGTGCGCGGGGAGACCCAGTACTTC.

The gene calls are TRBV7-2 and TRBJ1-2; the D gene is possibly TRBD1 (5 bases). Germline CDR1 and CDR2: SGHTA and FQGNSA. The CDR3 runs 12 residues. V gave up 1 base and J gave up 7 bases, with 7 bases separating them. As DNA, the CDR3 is TGTGCCAGCAGCTTAGGCAGGGCTGGCTACACCTTC. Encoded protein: CASSLGRAGYTF.

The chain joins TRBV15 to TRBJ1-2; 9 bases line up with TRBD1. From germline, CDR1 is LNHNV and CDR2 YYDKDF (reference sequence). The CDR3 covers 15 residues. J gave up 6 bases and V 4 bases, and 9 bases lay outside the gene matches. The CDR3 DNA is TGTGCCACCAGCAAAGAAACAAGGACAGGGGATGGCTACACCTTC. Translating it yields CATSKETRTGDGYTF.

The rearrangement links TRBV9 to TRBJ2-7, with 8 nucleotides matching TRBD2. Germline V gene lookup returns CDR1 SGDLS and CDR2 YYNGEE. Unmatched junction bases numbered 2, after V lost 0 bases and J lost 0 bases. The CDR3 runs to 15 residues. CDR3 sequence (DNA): TGTGCCAGCAGCGTAGAGGCGGGAGGCTCCTACGAGCAGTACTTC. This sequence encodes CASSVEAGGSYEQYF. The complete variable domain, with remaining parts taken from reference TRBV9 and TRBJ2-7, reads DSGVTQTPKHLITATGQRVTLRCSPRSGDLSVYWYQQSLDQGLQFLIQYYNGEERAKGNILERFSAQQFPDLHSELNLSSLELGDSALYFCASSVEAGGSYEQYFGPGTRLTVT.

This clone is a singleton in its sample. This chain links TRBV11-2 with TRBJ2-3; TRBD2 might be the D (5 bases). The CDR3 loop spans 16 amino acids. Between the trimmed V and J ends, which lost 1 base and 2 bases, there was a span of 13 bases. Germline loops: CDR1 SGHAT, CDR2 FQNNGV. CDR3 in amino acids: CASSLVRLRDTDTQYF. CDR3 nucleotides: TGTGCCAGCAGCTTAGTTCGATTGAGGGACACAGATACGCAGTATTTT. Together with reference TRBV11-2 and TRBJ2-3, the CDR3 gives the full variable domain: EAGVAQSPRYKIIEKRQSVAFWCNPISGHATLYWYQQILGQGPKLLIQFQNNGVVDDSQLPKDRFSAERLKGVDSTLKIQPAKLEDSAVYLCASSLVRLRDTDTQYFGPGTRLTVL.

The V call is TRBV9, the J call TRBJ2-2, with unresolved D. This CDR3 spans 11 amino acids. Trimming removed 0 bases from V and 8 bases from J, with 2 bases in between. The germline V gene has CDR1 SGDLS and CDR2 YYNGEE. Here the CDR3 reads CASSVAGELFF. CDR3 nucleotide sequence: TGTGCCAGCAGCGTAGCTGGGGAGCTGTTTTTT.

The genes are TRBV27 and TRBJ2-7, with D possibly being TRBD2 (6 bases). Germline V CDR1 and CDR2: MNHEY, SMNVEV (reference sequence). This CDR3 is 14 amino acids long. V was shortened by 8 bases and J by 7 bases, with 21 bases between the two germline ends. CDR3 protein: CASWSGTSPLEQYF. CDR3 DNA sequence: TGTGCCAGCTGGTCCGGGACTTCTCCTTTGGAGCAGTACTTC.

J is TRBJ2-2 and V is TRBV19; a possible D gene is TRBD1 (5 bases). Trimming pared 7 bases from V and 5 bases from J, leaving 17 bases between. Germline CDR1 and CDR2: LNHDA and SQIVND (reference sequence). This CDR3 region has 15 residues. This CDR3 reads CASTSEGARTGELFF. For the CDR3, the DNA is TGTGCCAGTACCAGCGAAGGGGCACGGACCGGGGAGCTGTTTTTT.

In nucleotides, the CDR3 is TGTGCCAGCAGCATAGGCCGCACTAGTTTGGGGTACAATGAGCAGTTCTTC. Amino acid sequence: CASSIGRTSLGYNEQFF. The chain has TRBV7-9 and TRBJ2-1; a possible D gene is TRBD2 (5 bases). The CDR3 consists of 17 residues. Trimming left V 5 bases short and J 4 bases short, with 21 bases between. Per germline, CDR1 SEHNR and CDR2 FQNEAQ (reference sequence).

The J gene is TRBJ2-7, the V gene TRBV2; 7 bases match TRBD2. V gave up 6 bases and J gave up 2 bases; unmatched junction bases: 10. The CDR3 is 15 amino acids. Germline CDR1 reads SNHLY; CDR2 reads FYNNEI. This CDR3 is CASRAGSGDAYEQYF. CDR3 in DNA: TGTGCCAGCAGGGCGGGCAGCGGGGATGCCTACGAGCAGTACTTC. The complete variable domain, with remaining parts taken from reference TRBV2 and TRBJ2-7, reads EPEVTQTPSHQVTQMGQEVILRCVPISNHLYFYWYRQILGQKVEFLVSFYNNEISEKSEIFDDQFSVERPDGSNFTLKIRSTKLEDSAMYFCASRAGSGDAYEQYFGPGTRLTVT.

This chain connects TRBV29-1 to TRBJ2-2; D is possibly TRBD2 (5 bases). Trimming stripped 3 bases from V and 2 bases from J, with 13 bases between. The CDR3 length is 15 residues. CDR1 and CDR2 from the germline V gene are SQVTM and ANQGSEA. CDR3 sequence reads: CSVDSSSDNTGELFF. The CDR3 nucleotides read TGCAGCGTTGACTCGAGTAGCGATAACACCGGGGAGCTGTTTTTT.

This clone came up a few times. The CDR3 loop reads CASSGGSRGNEQFF. DNA of the CDR3: TGTGCCAGCAGCGGCGGGTCCCGCGGGAATGAGCAGTTCTTC. The V call is TRBV9, the J call TRBJ2-1; TRBD2 is a possible D gene (5 bases). V gave up 3 bases and J gave up 7 bases, with 14 bases separating them. The germline V gene encodes CDR1 SGDLS and CDR2 YYNGEE. The CDR3 has 14 residues. The entire variable domain, with the rest obtained from reference TRBV9 and TRBJ2-1, is as follows: DSGVTQTPKHLITATGQRVTLRCSPRSGDLSVYWYQQSLDQGLQFLIQYYNGEERAKGNILERFSAQQFPDLHSELNLSSLELGDSALYFCASSGGSRGNEQFFGPGTRLTVL.